The rows below give T cell receptor beta chains drawn from one sample of a study of blood T cell repertoires in COVID-19. The protocol was immunoSEQ multiplex PCR, while the TCRdb copy is restricted to in-frame clones and leaves out a portion. The profile shows about 250,000 clones, approximately 84% of them singletons. Material: peripheral blood. The receptors were sampled from a man between 50 and 59 years old with active or convalescent COVID-19. The conserved cysteine and the conserved F or W are not part of the CDR3 here.

V | CDR3
TRBV11-2 | ASSQTRTGVSGYT
TRBV6-6 | ASSYSFQENTEAF
TRBV28 | ATLQGEVYGYT
TRBV9 | ASSPRLARGTYEQY
TRBV7-7 | ASSLDRAADTIY
TRBV5-1 | ASSLNTGNEANYGYT
TRBV4-2 | ASSFSGGARNEQF
TRBV15 | ATSRQAGDEAF
TRBV7-6 | ASSTRDYTDTQY
TRBV19 | ASSSEGAKNIQY
TRBV11-2 | ASSIRDRGLNTEAF
TRBV13 | ASSLGPDSYGYT
TRBV9 | ASSVDRGSPGNTIY
TRBV28 | ASTHLPGYEQY
TRBV3-1/TRBV3-2 | ASSQVTGGNEQF
TRBV15 | ATSREYTSYEQY
TRBV11-1 | ASSATGGPYEQY
TRBV6-6 | ASSSSGGGQPQH
TRBV7-2 | ASTWGAGGGRELF
TRBV19 | ASKGQGVGYT
TRBV16 | ASSQHNRGPGEQF
TRBV6-6 | ASRPRLAGVTGELF
TRBV7-2 | ASSVFGLADTDTQY
TRBV7-2 | ASSSSRGAPRTEAF
TRBV28 | ASSFIRTGGTEAF
TRBV7-3 | ASSLYGTATDTQY
TRBV19 | ASSIAGTGALHGYT
TRBV18 | ASSPPGQGARSPLH
TRBV7-2 | ASSLLRLEGDTQY
TRBV6-5 | ASSQLEGAPYGYT
TRBV21-1 | ASTTSVWGTNYGYT
TRBV7-6 | ASSLGSGVFGGANVLT
TRBV13 | ASSQSVKQQETQY
TRBV28 | ASSFPEANEKLF
TRBV19 | ASTLIGVGTEAF
TRBV3-1/TRBV3-2 | ASSQGLAGGLGELF
TRBV5-1 | ASSLARTGSYGYT
TRBV11-3 | ASSQGTGAEAF
TRBV2 | ASSEERGDSYEQY
TRBV21-1 | ASSKPPTGLRVGNTEAF
TRBV30 | AWSSAGQGIYEQY
TRBV6-4 | ASSRGYLSQH
TRBV13 | ASSPGGGAGYEQY
TRBV5-4 | ASSSGTVNEKLF
TRBV27 | ASRERQGQQF
TRBV14 | ASSQAWGVTSPNEQF
TRBV5-4 | ASSLGRTSGGSTEQY
TRBV30 | AWSGWSTGYGYT
TRBV6-5 | ASSQKAIYEQY
TRBV5-1 | ASSFATEETQY
TRBV7-8 | ASSPRETGSGYT
TRBV12-3/TRBV12-4 | AGSRGVNEKLF
TRBV21-1 | ARSEQTNYGYT
TRBV4-3 | ASSQAFTGDPYEQY
TRBV5-1 | ASSPDRTGGETQY
TRBV30 | AWGTSPSYEQY
TRBV2 | ASSARAPYQPQH
TRBV4-3 | ASSQDHGLRPDTQY
TRBV6-6 | ATSFDRENEKLF